This T cell receptor (beta chain) was found in a study of T cells in localized non-small cell lung cancer. This CDR3 contains 17 residues. Germline-derived CDR1 and CDR2 are MNHGY and SAAAGT. V lost 6 bases and J 0 bases, leaving 15 bases between the germline ends. Findings and limits, study-wide: Uninvolved nearby lung showed the greatest T cell clonality, exceeding that found in tumor. Sequencing covered just one tumor region, so heterogeneity cannot be ruled out. Within adjacent lung there appeared a median around 55 of the top 100 tumor clones.

Here immunoSEQ multiplex PCR was the method, and the copy in TCRdb shows in-frame clones only, minus some. The profile covers 950 to 1,100 clones, with less than 25% appearing a single time and about an eighth taken by the ten largest. Comments on this clone: The antigen remains unidentified.

The uninvolved lung lay at least 2 cm from the tumor margin and lacked atypia. This clonotype was obtained from a male donor at least 60 years old with stage III squamous cell lung carcinoma. The material sequenced was normal lung tissue next to the tumor, taken before any cancer treatment. This chain connects TRBV6-8 to TRBJ2-6; D call uncertain. The CDR3 DNA reads TGTGCCAGCAGCGTCCTTGGACGGTACTCTGGGGCCAACGTCCTGACTTTC. It translates to CASSVLGRYSGANVLTF.